What follows is one T cell receptor beta chain and its context. Its target is not known. This sample is part of a study of identical twins. Study observations and caveats: The study found weaker excess twin sharing in beta out-of-frame sequences. Monozygotic twins shared more out-of-frame TCR alpha than recombination models predicted.

The CDR3 runs to 13 residues. Germline V gene lookup returns CDR1 GTSNPN and CDR2 SVGIG (reference sequence). The trim removed 4 bases at V and 6 bases at J, leaving 8 bases unmatched. From the 5' RACE reads, TCRdb called clonotypes with MiXCR, one entry per CDR3 protein. The table has around 1.7 million distinct CDR3 sequences, around a third seen once. The rearrangement joins TRBV30 to TRBJ2-7, with 8 bases that match TRBD1. This TCR came from a newborn girl in good health. The sequenced sample was cord blood. The CDR3 reads CAWTKDRVGEQYF. The DNA of the CDR3 is TGTGCCTGGACCAAGGACAGGGTGGGCGAGCAGTACTTC.